Following are 29 T cell receptor beta chains from one sample sequenced in a study of OX40 agonist ivuxolimab in advanced cancers. The library was produced with the immunoSEQ multiplex PCR assay. Held by TCRdb, this immuneACCESS table contains in-frame sequences only and omits some clones. Under half of the omission traces to an unresolved V gene where checked; the cause of the rest is unknown. The sample table lists about 50,000 clones, roughly 84% of them with a count of one. The ten largest clones take up under 0.65% of the sample. Sample: CD4+ or CD8+ T cells sorted from blood, taken in a trial of the OX40 agonist ivuxolimab. The source of these receptors is an adult with an advanced solid tumor such as melanoma, head and neck, liver or kidney cancer.

The gene calls are TRBV5-1 and TRBJ2-1, with 7 positions matching TRBD1. J gave up 4 bases and V 5 bases, and 9 bases lay outside the gene matches. This CDR3 region has 15 residues. Germline-derived CDR1 and CDR2 are SGHRS and YFSETQ. The CDR3 spells CASSPGTANYNEQFF. The CDR3 DNA sequence: TGCGCCAGCAGTCCCGGGACAGCGAATTACAATGAGCAGTTCTTC. The entire variable domain, with the rest obtained from reference TRBV5-1 and TRBJ2-1, is as follows: KAGVTQTPRYLIKTRGQQVTLSCSPISGHRSVSWYQQTPGQGLQFLFEYFSETQRNKGNFPGRFSGRQFSNSRSEMNVSTLELGDSALYLCASSPGTANYNEQFFGPGTRLTVL.

The count of this clone is one. This chain's CDR3 is CASSLDRSATYEQYF. The CDR3, as DNA: TGTGCCAGCAGCTTAGATCGTTCAGCAACCTACGAGCAGTACTTC. The chain is built from TRBV11-2 and TRBJ2-7; D unresolved. Trimming removed 0 bases at V and 2 bases at J, with 11 bases between. The CDR3 sequence is 15 residues long. Germline-derived CDR1 and CDR2 are SGHAT and FQNNGV. The full variable domain, in which reference TRBV11-2 and TRBJ2-7 provide the parts outside the CDR3, is EAGVAQSPRYKIIEKRQSVAFWCNPISGHATLYWYQQILGQGPKLLIQFQNNGVVDDSQLPKDRFSAERLKGVDSTLKIQPAKLEDSAVYLCASSLDRSATYEQYFGPGTRLTVT.

The chain employs TRBV9 and TRBJ2-1, with 9 positions matching TRBD2. Germline V lookup: CDR1 SGDLS, CDR2 YYNGEE. With 0 bases clipped from V and 3 bases from J, the junction kept 1 base outside the gene matches. This CDR3 contains 15 residues. Written as DNA, the CDR3 is TGTGCCAGCAGCGTAGGGACTAGCGTCTACAATGAGCAGTTCTTC. This encodes CASSVGTSVYNEQFF.

This clone was seen more than once but under ten times. The CDR3 coding sequence is TGTGCCAGCAGTCCCCTCGGAGGGGACTCCTACGAGCAGTACTTC. Its translation: CASSPLGGDSYEQYF. This chain connects TRBV2 to TRBJ2-7, with D perhaps TRBD2 (6 bases). Trimming stripped 5 bases from V and 0 bases from J, with 14 bases between. Germline CDR1 is SNHLY and CDR2 is FYNNEI. This CDR3 spans 15 amino acids.

V and J are TRBV28 and TRBJ2-3; 10 nucleotides align to TRBD2. In germline, CDR1 is MDHEN, CDR2 SYDVKM. V trimming: 1 base; J trimming: 5 bases; junction bases outside the gene matches: 12. This CDR3 contains 18 residues. The CDR3 region has the DNA TGTGCCAGCAGTTTATCCCTCGTGCTAGCGGGAGAACGAGATACGCAGTATTTT. Amino acids: CASSLSLVLAGERDTQYF.

This chain links TRBV4-1 with TRBJ2-7, with D possibly called TRBD1 or TRBD2 (5 bases each). V shed 3 bases and J shed 5 bases, with 20 bases lying between them. The CDR3 extends over 16 amino acids. Germline V gives CDR1 MGHRA, CDR2 YSYEKL. The CDR3, as DNA: TGCGCCAGCAGCCACCCCGAGGGCAGGGTGAAGGACGAGCAGTACTTC. Translated: CASSHPEGRVKDEQYF.

This clone came up once. The genes are TRBV6-6 and TRBJ1-5; 10 bases are shared with TRBD1. There are 16 residues in the CDR3. V shed 0 bases, J shed 6 bases, and the junction held 5 bases outside the gene matches. The germline V gene has CDR1 MNHNY and CDR2 SVGAGI (reference sequence). The CDR3 DNA is TGTGCCAGCAGTTACTCGGGCGGGACAGGGGCTCAGCCCCAGCATTTT. Its translation: CASSYSGGTGAQPQHF.

The rearrangement uses TRBV19 and TRBJ1-2, with 8 positions matching TRBD1. Per germline, CDR1 LNHDA and CDR2 SQIVND (reference sequence). The V gene end was trimmed by 5 bases and the J gene end by 7 bases; junction bases not matched to a gene: 6. This CDR3 contains 13 residues. CDR3 DNA sequence: TGTGCCAGTAGTCGCAGGGGGCTGGGTGGCTACACCTTC. Translating it yields CASSRRGLGGYTF.

This rearrangement joins TRBV30 to TRBJ2-5; no firm D call. V dropped 0 bases and J dropped 2 bases, with 7 bases sitting between them. CDR3 length: 13 amino acids. Germline lookup yields CDR1 GTSNPN and CDR2 SVGIG (reference sequence). The CDR3 region is CAWSVQAQETQYF. The CDR3, as DNA: TGTGCCTGGAGTGTACAAGCGCAAGAGACCCAGTACTTC.

This sequence joins TRBV7-3 and TRBJ2-3, with D uncertain. The germline V and J ends were trimmed by 5 bases and 4 bases, with 10 bases remaining between them. This CDR3 is built from 13 residues. In germline, CDR1 is SGHTA, CDR2 FQGTGA. The CDR3 DNA reads TGTGCCAGCAGCGCCTCCCCCCCAGATACGCAGTATTTT. This encodes CASSASPPDTQYF.

This chain uses TRBV28 with TRBJ1-4, with a possible D match to TRBD1 (5 bases). The V end was cut by 6 bases, the J end by 7 bases, with 18 bases between. This CDR3 has 15 residues. Germline CDR1 and CDR2: MDHEN and SYDVKM. The CDR3 nucleotides read TGTGCCAGCAGCAGTCGTAGGGGCTCTGCTGAAAAACTGTTTTTT. The encoded protein is CASSSRRGSAEKLFF.

The gene calls are TRBV10-2 and TRBJ2-7, with 9 nucleotides matching TRBD1. The CDR3 is 13 amino acids. The ends lost 6 bases at V and 3 bases at J; junction bases unmatched: 3. Germline loops: CDR1 WSHSY, CDR2 SAAADI. The CDR3 loop reads CASSAGQGYEQYF. The CDR3 DNA is TGCGCCAGCAGCGCGGGACAGGGCTACGAGCAGTACTTC.

The chain links TRBV6-1 to TRBJ1-1; D is uncertain. CDR1 and CDR2 from the germline V gene are MNHNS and SASEGT. This CDR3 spans 11 amino acids. The V end was cut by 7 bases, the J end by 3 bases, with 6 bases between. The CDR3 coding sequence is TGTGCCAGCACGGAATACACTGAAGCTTTCTTT. As protein: CASTEYTEAFF.

The J gene is TRBJ1-2, the V gene TRBV18; 7 bases fit TRBD1. With V trimmed by 3 bases and J by 6 bases, 7 bases remained unmatched. The CDR3 extends over 14 amino acids. Germline values: CDR1 KGHSH, CDR2 LQKENI. CDR3 sequence reads: CASSPTGTANGYTF. CDR3 DNA sequence: TGTGCCAGCTCACCTACCGGGACAGCTAATGGCTACACCTTC.

The genes are TRBV6-4 and TRBJ2-1, with 7 bases identical to TRBD1. Germline V lookup: CDR1 MRHNA, CDR2 SNTAGT. With V trimmed by 7 bases and J by 4 bases, 7 bases remained unmatched. The CDR3 length is 14 residues. In DNA form, the CDR3 reads TGTGCCAGCATAGGACAGGAGGCATACAATGAGCAGTTCTTC. Translating it yields CASIGQEAYNEQFF.

The chain employs TRBV19 and TRBJ1-4, with D tentatively TRBD1 (5 bases). This CDR3 contains 14 residues. V shed 7 bases and J shed 4 bases, with 13 bases lying between them. CDR1 is LNHDA and CDR2 is SQIVND in the germline V gene (reference sequence). CDR3 nucleotides: TGTGCCAGTACCCCGACGGGGCTTAATGAAAAACTGTTTTTT. This codes for CASTPTGLNEKLFF. Complete variable domain (other parts from reference TRBV19 and TRBJ1-4): DGGITQSPKYLFRKEGQNVTLSCEQNLNHDAMYWYRQDPGQGLRLIYYSQIVNDFQKGDIAEGYSVSREKKESFPLTVTSAQKNPTAFYLCASTPTGLNEKLFFGSGTQLSVL.

V usage is TRBV7-8 and J usage is TRBJ1-5, with 7 bases fitting TRBD1. The CDR3 runs 14 residues. The ends lost 4 bases at V and 11 bases at J; junction bases unmatched: 11. In germline, CDR1 is SGHVS, CDR2 FQNEAQ. The CDR3 DNA sequence: TGTGCCAGCAGCTGGGACAGTGCGGGCGGATCCCAGCATTTT. Translated, it gives CASSWDSAGGSQHF.

The genes are TRBV11-2 and TRBJ2-1; 10 positions agree with TRBD1. CDR3 length: 16 residues. Germline trimming cut 6 bases from V and 3 bases from J; bases unmatched to any gene: 8. Germline V gives CDR1 SGHAT, CDR2 FQNNGV. CDR3 protein: CASSPGTGEHYNEQFF. The CDR3, as DNA: TGTGCCAGCAGTCCCGGGACAGGGGAACACTACAATGAGCAGTTCTTC.

The rearrangement links TRBV11-2 to TRBJ2-5; 12 positions agree with TRBD2. Germline CDR1 reads SGHAT; CDR2 reads FQNNGV. The junction had 9 bases not matched to a gene; V was cut back by 0 bases and J by 13 bases. The CDR3 runs to 15 residues. CDR3: CASSLDVTSGRPRYF. In DNA, the CDR3 is TGTGCCAGCAGCTTAGATGTGACTAGCGGGAGACCCCGGTACTTC.

The chain couples TRBV18 to TRBJ2-7, with 16 positions matching TRBD2. V was clipped by 0 bases and J by 2 bases; unmatched bases: 1. CDR1 is KGHSH and CDR2 is LQKENI in the germline V gene. The CDR3 sequence is 17 residues long. CDR3 nucleotides: TGTGCCAGCTCACCACCGGGACTAGCGGGAGGGGCCTACGAGCAGTACTTC. Amino acid sequence: CASSPPGLAGGAYEQYF.

The chain uses TRBV28 and TRBJ1-6; 12 bases fit TRBD1. Germline V CDR1 and CDR2: MDHEN, SYDVKM. V trimming: 6 bases; J trimming: 8 bases; junction bases outside the gene matches: 5. The CDR3 has 15 amino acids. The CDR3 reads CASSPWDRGHSPLHF. The CDR3 DNA reads TGTGCCAGCAGCCCCTGGGACAGGGGGCATTCACCCCTCCACTTT.

The rearrangement uses TRBV5-1 and TRBJ1-6, with TRBD1 as a possible D gene (6 bases). The V and J ends lost 1 base and 8 bases respectively, with 13 bases between them. The CDR3 is 15 amino acids. Germline loops: CDR1 SGHRS, CDR2 YFSETQ. This chain's CDR3 is CASSLSPGGYSPLHF. As DNA, the CDR3 is TGCGCCAGCAGCTTGTCTCCCGGGGGCTATTCACCCCTCCACTTT.

The count of this clone is one. V gene TRBV6-1 combines with J gene TRBJ1-1; the D gene is possibly TRBD1 (5 bases). This CDR3 spans 13 amino acids. Germline V gene data show CDR1 as MNHNS and CDR2 as SASEGT. V lost 8 bases, J lost 4 bases, and 14 bases lay in between. The CDR3 DNA is TGTGCCAGCGGACATGGAGGGCCCACTGAAGCTTTCTTT. Translated, it gives CASGHGGPTEAFF.

This chain connects TRBV27 to TRBJ2-2, with 11 bases lining up with TRBD2. The V gene end was trimmed by 1 base and the J gene end by 3 bases; junction bases not matched to a gene: 4. Germline values: CDR1 MNHEY, CDR2 SMNVEV (reference sequence). The CDR3 runs to 17 residues. This CDR3 is CASSLCKLAGDTGELFF. CDR3 sequence (DNA): TGTGCCAGCAGTTTATGTAAACTAGCGGGAGACACCGGGGAGCTGTTTTTT.

Points on this clone: The sample has other DNA sequences that encode this CDR3 too. V usage is TRBV30 and J usage is TRBJ1-5, with D possibly matching TRBD1 (5 bases). Germline assignment: CDR1 GTSNPN and CDR2 SVGIG (reference sequence). The CDR3 spans 13 residues. V was cut by 1 base and J by 4 bases, with 8 bases left in between. CDR3 residues: CAWSGGVNQPQHF. The CDR3 bases are TGTGCCTGGAGTGGGGGCGTTAATCAGCCCCAGCATTTT.

The V gene is TRBV28, the J gene TRBJ2-2; 8 nucleotides match TRBD2. Per the germline V gene, CDR1 is MDHEN and CDR2 is SYDVKM. J gave up 4 bases and V 7 bases, and 14 bases lay outside the gene matches. The CDR3 totals 17 residues. Here the CDR3 DNA reads TGTGCCAGCACCCCCGGGAGGGGTGGATCCGGCACCGGGGAGCTGTTTTTT. As protein: CASTPGRGGSGTGELFF.

This clone occurred once. The chain combines TRBV15 with TRBJ1-4; D not resolved. This CDR3 region has 13 residues. V gave up 1 base and J gave up 3 bases, with 3 bases separating them. Germline V gene sequence: CDR1 LNHNV, CDR2 YYDKDF (reference sequence). The DNA of the CDR3 is TGTGCCACCAGCAGAGTCTCTAATGAAAAACTGTTTTTT. Residues: CATSRVSNEKLFF.

V gene TRBV11-3 combines with J gene TRBJ2-7; D is unclear. Germline values: CDR1 SGHNT, CDR2 YENEEA. The V gene lost 4 bases and the J gene lost 6 bases, with 13 bases spanning the gap. CDR3 length equals 13 residues. This CDR3 is CASSSARGGEQYF. The CDR3 DNA follows: TGTGCCAGCAGCTCGGCCCGAGGTGGCGAGCAGTACTTC. The full variable domain, in which reference TRBV11-3 and TRBJ2-7 provide the parts outside the CDR3, is EAGVVQSPRYKIIEKKQPVAFWCNPISGHNTLYWYLQNLGQGPELLIRYENEEAVDDSQLPKDRFSAERLKGVDSTLKIQPAELGDSAVYLCASSSARGGEQYFGPGTRLTVT.

This clone was observed a few times. The rearrangement links TRBV9 to TRBJ2-2, with 8 bases lining up with TRBD1. V was pared by 4 bases and J by 3 bases, with 5 bases of the junction left unmatched. Germline CDR1 and CDR2: SGDLS and YYNGEE. The length of the CDR3 is 15 residues. CDR3 loop: CASSTGQGHTGELFF. The CDR3 bases are TGTGCCAGCAGCACTGGACAGGGCCACACCGGGGAGCTGTTTTTT.